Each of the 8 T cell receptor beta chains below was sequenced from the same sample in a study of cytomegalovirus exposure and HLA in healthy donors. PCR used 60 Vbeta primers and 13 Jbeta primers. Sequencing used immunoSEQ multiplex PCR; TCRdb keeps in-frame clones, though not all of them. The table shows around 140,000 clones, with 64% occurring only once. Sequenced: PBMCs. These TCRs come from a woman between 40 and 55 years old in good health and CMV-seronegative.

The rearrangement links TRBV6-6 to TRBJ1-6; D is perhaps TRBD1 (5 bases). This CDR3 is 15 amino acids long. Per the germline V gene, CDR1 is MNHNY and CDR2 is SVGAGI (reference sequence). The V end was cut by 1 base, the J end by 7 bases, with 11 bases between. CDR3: CASSYWGGVNSPLHF. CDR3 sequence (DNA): TGTGCCAGCAGTTACTGGGGGGGGGTAAATTCACCCCTCCACTTT.

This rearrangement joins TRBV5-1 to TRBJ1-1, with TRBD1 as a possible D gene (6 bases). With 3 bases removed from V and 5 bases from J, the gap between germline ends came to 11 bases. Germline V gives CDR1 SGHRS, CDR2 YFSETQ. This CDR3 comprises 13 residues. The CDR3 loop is CASSYRERTEAFF. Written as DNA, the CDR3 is TGCGCCAGCAGCTACAGGGAGAGGACTGAAGCTTTCTTT. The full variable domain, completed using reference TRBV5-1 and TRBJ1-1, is KAGVTQTPRYLIKTRGQQVTLSCSPISGHRSVSWYQQTPGQGLQFLFEYFSETQRNKGNFPGRFSGRQFSNSRSEMNVSTLELGDSALYLCASSYRERTEAFFGQGTRLTVV.

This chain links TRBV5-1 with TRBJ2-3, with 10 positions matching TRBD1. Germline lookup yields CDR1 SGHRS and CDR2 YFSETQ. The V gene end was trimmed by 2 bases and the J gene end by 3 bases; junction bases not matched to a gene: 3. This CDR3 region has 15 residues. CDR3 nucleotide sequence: TGCGCCAGCAGCTTAAGACAGGGGGCGACAGATACGCAGTATTTT. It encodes CASSLRQGATDTQYF.

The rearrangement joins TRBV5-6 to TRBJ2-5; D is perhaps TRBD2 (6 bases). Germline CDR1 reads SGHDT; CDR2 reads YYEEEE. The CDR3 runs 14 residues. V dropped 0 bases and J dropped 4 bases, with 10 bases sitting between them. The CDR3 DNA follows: TGTGCCAGCAGCTTGGTAGCGGCGATAGAGACCCAGTACTTC. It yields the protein CASSLVAAIETQYF. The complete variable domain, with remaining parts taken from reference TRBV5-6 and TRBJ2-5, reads DAGVTQSPTHLIKTRGQQVTLRCSPKSGHDTVSWYQQALGQGPQFIFQYYEEEERQRGNFPDRFSGHQFPNYSSELNVNALLLGDSALYLCASSLVAAIETQYFGPGTRLLVL.

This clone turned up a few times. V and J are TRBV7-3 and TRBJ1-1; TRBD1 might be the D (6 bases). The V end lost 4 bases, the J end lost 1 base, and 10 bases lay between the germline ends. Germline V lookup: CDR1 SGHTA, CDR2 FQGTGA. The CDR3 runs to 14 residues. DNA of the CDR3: TGTGCCAGCAGCTCGCAGGGGCAGAACACTGAAGCTTTCTTT. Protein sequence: CASSSQGQNTEAFF.

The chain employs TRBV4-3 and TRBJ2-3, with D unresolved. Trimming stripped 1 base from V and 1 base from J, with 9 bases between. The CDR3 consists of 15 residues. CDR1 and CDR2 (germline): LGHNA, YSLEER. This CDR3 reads CASSQGAVRTDTQYF. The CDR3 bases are TGCGCCAGCAGCCAAGGGGCAGTACGCACAGATACGCAGTATTTT.

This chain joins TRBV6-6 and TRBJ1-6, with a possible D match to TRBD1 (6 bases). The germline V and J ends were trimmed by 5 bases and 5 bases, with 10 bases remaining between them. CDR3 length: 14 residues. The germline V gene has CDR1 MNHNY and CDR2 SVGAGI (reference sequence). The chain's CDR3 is CASSPGQNNSPLHF. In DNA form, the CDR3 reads TGTGCCAGCAGTCCGGGACAAAATAATTCACCCCTCCACTTT.

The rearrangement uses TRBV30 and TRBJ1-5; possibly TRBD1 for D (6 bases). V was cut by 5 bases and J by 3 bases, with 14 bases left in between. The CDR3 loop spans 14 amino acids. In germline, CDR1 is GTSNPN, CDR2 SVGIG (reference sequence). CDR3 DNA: TGTGCCTGGGGAGCCGGGACACTCAATCAGCCCCAGCATTTT. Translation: CAWGAGTLNQPQHF.